Here is one TCR beta chain with its context. The antigen remains undetermined. V was clipped by 1 base and J by 2 bases; unmatched bases: 7. This CDR3 contains 17 residues. Germline assignment: CDR1 MGHRA and CDR2 YSYEKL. These data come from a study of cytomegalovirus exposure and HLA in healthy donors. Whole-study context: Membership in the Caucasian-associated ancestry cluster was found for about four fifths of almost 400 genotyped donors. General study points: Investigators reported under 200 TCR beta chains as tied to cytomegalovirus. A later analysis found that most CMV-associated TCR beta chains appeared HLA-restricted. The authors later linked a missense DCLRE1C variant to TCR beta V- and J-gene trimming.

PCR employed 60 Vbeta and 13 Jbeta primers. TCRdb keeps only in-frame clones here, not all; method: immunoSEQ multiplex PCR. The repertoire holds approximately 130,000 clones, with under 90% as singletons. The TCR sequence derives from a woman in her thirties or forties in good health and CMV-seronegative. This chain joins TRBV4-1 and TRBJ2-3; TRBD1 matches at 9 bases. Sequenced material: PBMCs. In nucleotides, the CDR3 is TGCGCCAGCAGCCAAGGGCGGGACAGGGCCTACACAGATACGCAGTATTTT. Amino acids: CASSQGRDRAYTDTQYF.